This TCR beta chain is from a study of T cells in narcolepsy. Study context: Enrolled donors included narcolepsy type 1 or type 2 patients and healthy controls.

On this clone itself: Its target is not known.

Broader study findings: Same-patient CSF and blood CD4+ T cell clonotypes included HCRT-specific and TRIB2-specific autoreactive ones. Healthy controls reportedly lacked the autoreactive clonotypes serially found in patients' blood. Some memory CD4+ repertoires had no autoreactive clone sequences.

Germline V gene sequence: CDR1 SGHNT, CDR2 YENEEA. Deletions cut 4 bases from V and 3 bases from J, with 10 bases between. The CDR3 is 14 residues long. Generated by immunoSEQ multiplex PCR, the TCRdb table keeps only in-frame clones and is missing some. The sample consists of under 35,000 clones, about 85% of them appearing once. J is TRBJ1-3 and V is TRBV11-3, with D possibly TRBD1 on 5 matching bases. The sample consisted of memory (CD45RA-) CD4+ T cells from blood. The origin of this receptor is a human donor in good health. CDR3 loop: CASSSRGDGNTIYF. CDR3 in DNA: TGTGCCAGCAGCTCGCGGGGGGATGGAAACACCATATATTTT.